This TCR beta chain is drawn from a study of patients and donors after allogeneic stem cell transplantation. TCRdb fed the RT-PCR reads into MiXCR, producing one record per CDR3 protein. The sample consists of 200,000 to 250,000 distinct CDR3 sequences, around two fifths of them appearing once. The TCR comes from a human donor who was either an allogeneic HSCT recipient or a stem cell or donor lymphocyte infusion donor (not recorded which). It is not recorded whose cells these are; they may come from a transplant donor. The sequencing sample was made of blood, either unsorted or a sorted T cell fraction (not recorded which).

CDR3 amino acids: CASSLGEGTGNTIYF. The CDR3 DNA is TGTGCCAGCAGCTTAGGGGAAGGGACTGGAAACACCATATATTTT. The rearrangement links TRBV7-9 to TRBJ1-3; D is uncertain. This CDR3 comprises 15 residues. Trimming cost V 1 base and J 2 bases, with 9 bases left between them. CDR1 and CDR2 (germline): SEHNR, FQNEAQ (reference sequence). The full variable domain, rest sourced from reference TRBV7-9 and TRBJ1-3, is DTGVSQNPRHKITKRGQNVTFRCDPISEHNRLYWYRQTLGQGPEFLTYFQNEAQLEKSRLLSDRFSAERPKGSFSTLEIQRTEQGDSAMYLCASSLGEGTGNTIYFGEGSWLTVV.